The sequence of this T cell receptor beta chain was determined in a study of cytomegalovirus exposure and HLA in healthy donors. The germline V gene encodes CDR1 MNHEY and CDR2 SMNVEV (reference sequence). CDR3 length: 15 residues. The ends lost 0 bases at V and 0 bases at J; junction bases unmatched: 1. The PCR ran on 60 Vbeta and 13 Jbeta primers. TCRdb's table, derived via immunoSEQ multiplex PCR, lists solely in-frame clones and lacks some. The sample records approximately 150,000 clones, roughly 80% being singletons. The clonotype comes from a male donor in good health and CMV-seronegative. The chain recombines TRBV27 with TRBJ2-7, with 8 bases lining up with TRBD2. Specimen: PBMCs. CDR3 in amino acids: CASSLSSGSSYEQYF. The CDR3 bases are TGTGCCAGCAGTTTATCGAGCGGGAGCTCCTACGAGCAGTACTTC.